This T cell receptor (beta chain) derives from a study of neurological immune-mediated disorders. Study-level points and caveats: The phylogenetic placement of 18 of 34 multiple sclerosis patients' repertoires in one related-CDR3 cluster constitutes a possible signature.

This CDR3 region has 15 residues. Germline V gene lookup returns CDR1 SGDLS and CDR2 YYNGEE. Trimming left V 0 bases short and J 4 bases short, with 11 bases between. Where libraries were unsorted, they were derived from 2 million PBMCs stored at -80 degrees C. By 5'RACE with 10-nucleotide random UMIs, the cDNA was made. MiXCR, run by TCRdb on the 5' RACE reads, gives a single entry per CDR3 protein. The sample has tens of thousands of distinct CDR3 sequences, about 2% seen once; the top ten hold approximately 2.1%. This clonotype was detected ten times or more. Antigen: not known. The TCR comes from a woman in her thirties or forties with multiple sclerosis. What was sequenced was PBMCs. V and J are TRBV9 and TRBJ2-1, with D possibly being TRBD1 (5 bases). DNA of the CDR3: TGTGCCAGCAGCGTAGGGGGCAGGGTGTACAATGAGCAGTTCTTC. Amino acid sequence: CASSVGGRVYNEQFF. Combining the CDR3 with reference TRBV9 and TRBJ2-1 gives the whole variable domain DSGVTQTPKHLITATGQRVTLRCSPRSGDLSVYWYQQSLDQGLQFLIQYYNGEERAKGNILERFSAQQFPDLHSELNLSSLELGDSALYFCASSVGGRVYNEQFFGPGTRLTVL.